This TCR beta chain was found in a study of vaccination and CD4 T cells after COVID-19. The wider study: The cells were exposed to overlapping spike peptides originating from SARS-CoV-2, HCoV-NL63, HCoV-OC43 and HCoV-229E for stimulation. No peptide, an HIV-1 Nef pool, or a CEFX pool was what each control culture received.

The study's findings and limits: Recorded median SARS-CoV-2-reactive clonotype numbers increased from about 20 to 38 without reaching significance.

The Oncomine TCR Beta short-read assay was applied to DNA of cultured CD4+ T cells. TCRdb re-derived calls from the PCR reads in MiXCR, one entry per CDR3 protein. The sample has approximately 15,000 distinct CDR3 sequences; approximately 71% are singletons. This CDR3 comprises 15 residues. J lost 5 bases, V lost 5 bases, and 10 bases had no gene match. Germline V gives CDR1 SGHTA, CDR2 FQGTGA. Treatment defined: roughly 11-day PBMC culture with coronavirus spike peptide pools or control peptides (ViraFEST assay). First, ViraFEST expanded antigen-specific T cells with peptide pools, and next it sequenced the TCRs. Details on this clonotype: Antigen specificity is unknown.

Specimen: CD4+ T cells from blood, cultured in vitro. The chain has TRBV7-3 and TRBJ2-5; 8 bases map to TRBD2. The receptor's source is a human donor who had recovered from COVID-19. The CDR3 DNA reads as TGTGCCAGCAGCCCCGGACTAGCCCATAGGGAGACCCAGTACTTC. This codes for CASSPGLAHRETQYF.